This T cell receptor (beta chain) was captured in a study of early stage breast cancer tumors. The wider study: Seven to nine ER+/PR+/HER2- tumors were invasive ductal; a few were invasive lobular.

Regarding this clone: Its matching antigen is unknown.

Sequencing was performed with immunoSEQ multiplex PCR; in TCRdb, only in-frame clones are kept and a portion is missing. Here the sample spans roughly 20,000 clones, 65% to 85% being singletons. This CDR3 has 15 residues. Germline trimming cut 4 bases from V and 3 bases from J; bases unmatched to any gene: 5. Germline V CDR1 and CDR2: MNHNS, SASEGT. Study conclusions and caveats: Comparing each tissue with blood distinguished tumor from normal in 14 of 16 patients. Tumors had 2 to 3-fold higher T cell density and higher clonality than adjacent normal breast tissue.

The sequencing sample was made of blood. This clonotype originated in a person aged 70 to 85 with breast cancer. The chain carries TRBV6-1 and TRBJ1-4; 7 bases map to TRBD1. CDR3 sequence: CASSVAGTANEKLFF. The CDR3 nucleotides are TGTGCCAGCAGTGTAGCCGGGACAGCTAATGAAAAACTGTTTTTT.